One sample yielded the 10 T cell receptor beta chains listed below, sequenced in a study of T cells after yellow fever vaccination. TCRdb processed the 5' RACE reads anew with MiXCR; each CDR3 protein has one entry. The table lists some 250,000 distinct CDR3 sequences, approximately 3.8% of them singletons. The input for sequencing was PBMCs, taken 15 days after the yellow fever booster vaccination. Receptors originate from a man aged 18 to 35 who received the YFV17D yellow fever vaccine.

This clonotype has more than one count but fewer than ten. The chain links TRBV28 to TRBJ2-1, with 10 bases lining up with TRBD2. The CDR3 has 15 residues. Trimming removed 6 bases from V and 6 bases from J; junction bases left unmatched: 8. Germline CDR1 and CDR2: MDHEN and SYDVKM. CDR3 in amino acids: CASSGAGGPGNEQFF. The CDR3 region has the DNA TGTGCCAGCAGCGGAGCGGGGGGGCCGGGCAATGAGCAGTTCTTC. Complete variable domain (other parts from reference TRBV28 and TRBJ2-1): DVKVTQSSRYLVKRTGEKVFLECVQDMDHENMFWYRQDPGLGLRLIYFSYDVKMKEKGDIPEGYSVSREKKERFSLILESASTNQTSMYLCASSGAGGPGNEQFFGPGTRLTVL.

This clonotype was seen many times. The V call is TRBV6-5, the J call TRBJ1-4, with D possibly being TRBD1 (5 bases). The germline V gene has CDR1 MNHEY and CDR2 SVGAGI. V gave up 8 bases and J gave up 8 bases, with 15 bases separating them. The CDR3 covers 13 residues. The CDR3 sequence is CASGGTTREKLFF. CDR3 DNA sequence: TGTGCCAGCGGCGGGACCACGAGGGAAAAACTGTTTTTT.

This clonotype appeared many times. This chain joins TRBV9 and TRBJ2-5; the D is unclear. From germline, CDR1 is SGDLS and CDR2 YYNGEE. The CDR3 sequence is 13 residues long. V was clipped by 4 bases and J by 5 bases, with 12 bases between them. The CDR3 nucleotides are TGTGCCAGCAGCCCGCGGCTGGGGGAGACCCAGTACTTC. Its translation is CASSPRLGETQYF. The variable domain in full, with the rest retrieved from reference TRBV9 and TRBJ2-5, is DSGVTQTPKHLITATGQRVTLRCSPRSGDLSVYWYQQSLDQGLQFLIQYYNGEERAKGNILERFSAQQFPDLHSELNLSSLELGDSALYFCASSPRLGETQYFGPGTRLLVL.

At least ten counts were recorded for this clonotype. The rearrangement uses TRBV7-2 and TRBJ1-5, with D possibly being TRBD1 (6 bases). The ends were cut back, 3 bases at V and 1 base at J, with 10 bases in the middle. In germline, CDR1 is SGHTA, CDR2 FQGNSA. The CDR3 sequence is 15 residues long. This CDR3 reads CASSLEGVSNQPQHF. CDR3 nucleotides: TGTGCCAGCAGCTTGGAGGGGGTAAGCAATCAGCCCCAGCATTTT.

This clonotype was seen many times. The CDR3 sequence: CAISESFSYEQYF. The DNA for the CDR3 is TGTGCCATCAGTGAGTCGTTCTCCTACGAGCAGTACTTC. V is TRBV10-3 and J is TRBJ2-7; the D is unclear. Germline V gene sequence: CDR1 ENHRY, CDR2 SYGVKD. V lost 0 bases to trimming and J lost 0 bases, with 3 bases between them. CDR3 length equals 13 residues.

Many counts were recorded for this clonotype. A junction end diverges from the germline sequence, so it may reflect a read error. This chain connects TRBV5-1 to TRBJ2-1; no firm D call. CDR1 is SGHRS, CDR2 YFSETQ, per germline. The CDR3 is 13 amino acids. The CDR3 spells CASSLSSYNEQFF. For the CDR3, the DNA is TGTGCCAGCTCGCTTAGCTCCTACAATGAGCAGTTCTTC.

At least ten counts were recorded for this clonotype. V gene TRBV7-9 combines with J gene TRBJ1-4; D is unresolved. Germline V gives CDR1 SEHNR, CDR2 FQNEAQ (reference sequence). The CDR3 consists of 16 residues. V was trimmed by 5 bases and J by 8 bases, leaving 21 bases between them. This chain's CDR3 is CASSRRSGFVREKLFF. The CDR3 nucleotides read TGTGCCAGCAGCCGGCGTTCGGGATTCGTTAGAGAAAAACTGTTTTTT.

Many counts were recorded for this clonotype. This chain links TRBV5-1 with TRBJ2-1; the match to TRBD2 covers 12 bases. The CDR3 extends over 16 amino acids. CDR1 and CDR2 (germline): SGHRS, YFSETQ. Germline trimming cut 4 bases from V and 0 bases from J; bases unmatched to any gene: 2. The CDR3 region is CASSRGLAGSYNEQFF. The CDR3 DNA reads TGCGCCAGCAGCCGGGGACTAGCGGGCTCCTACAATGAGCAGTTCTTC. Using reference TRBV5-1 and TRBJ2-1 for the parts outside the CDR3, the full variable domain is KAGVTQTPRYLIKTRGQQVTLSCSPISGHRSVSWYQQTPGQGLQFLFEYFSETQRNKGNFPGRFSGRQFSNSRSEMNVSTLELGDSALYLCASSRGLAGSYNEQFFGPGTRLTVL.

This clonotype was found many times. The chain carries TRBV2 and TRBJ1-4; D might be TRBD1 (6 bases). Trimming left V 4 bases short and J 7 bases short, with 16 bases between. The CDR3 is 15 amino acids. Germline CDR1 is SNHLY and CDR2 is FYNNEI. The CDR3 reads CASSGVGTSGEKLFF. Here the CDR3 DNA reads TGTGCCAGCAGTGGAGTGGGGACATCGGGTGAAAAACTGTTTTTT. Looking up the rest from reference TRBV2 and TRBJ1-4 gives the full variable domain: EPEVTQTPSHQVTQMGQEVILRCVPISNHLYFYWYRQILGQKVEFLVSFYNNEISEKSEIFDDQFSVERPDGSNFTLKIRSTKLEDSAMYFCASSGVGTSGEKLFFGSGTQLSVL.

In its sample, this clonotype was seen many times. The gene calls are TRBV6-5 and TRBJ2-2; D gene ambiguous. From germline, CDR1 is MNHEY and CDR2 SVGAGI. This CDR3 region has 15 residues. Trimming took 0 bases from V and 4 from J, leaving 9 bases between them. The CDR3 reads CASSYSIRLTGELFF. Written as DNA, the CDR3 is TGTGCCAGCAGTTACTCGATTAGACTCACCGGGGAGCTGTTTTTT.